This T cell receptor (beta chain) originates from a study of PD-L1 blockade in urothelial cancer (dated by TCRdb to 2017 to 2019). In the study overall: All patients started therapy around 2014 and received atezolizumab 1,200 mg intravenously every 3 weeks. About 85% of the roughly 29 patients were males with bladder-origin urothelial cancer, and about 60% of the roughly 30 reported a prior smoking history. Patients had an ECOG performance status of 0 or 1 and had received between 0 and 3 prior chemotherapy regimens. Blood samples were analyzed at 3 weeks after treatment start (second dose) and at 6 weeks after treatment start. Blood samples gave median yields of about 140,000 T cells and 83,000 or so unique TCRs, along with a median clonality of approximately 0.08. The study, an exploratory multi-omic analysis, examined somatic, immune and clinical correlates of response to PD-L1 blockade with atezolizumab in urothelial cancer. Pretreatment tumor samples and matched peripheral blood, collected serially before and after atezolizumab treatment, underwent TCR sequencing. Durable clinical benefit was defined as a progression-free survival longer than 6 months, and TCR features were additionally tested against progression-free survival and overall survival. Whole exome sequencing and RNA sequencing of pretreatment tumors were performed alongside TCR sequencing in the same patients. Durable clinical benefit was achieved by nine patients and was not achieved by 20 patients. Pretreatment blood TCR-seq was available for about 27 patients, at least one posttreatment blood collection was obtained for roughly 25 patients, and tumor TCR-seq was available for roughly 25 patients. Results the study describes overall, beyond this receptor: Among patients with durable benefit, tumor-associated TCR clones showed greater expansion in peripheral blood 3 weeks after treatment started (n ≈ 24, p = 0.022). Small sample size (n ≈ 30) and many exploratory analyses mean the results are intended to be hypothesis-generating. A pretreatment peripheral blood TCR clonality below the median was linked to improved progression-free and overall survival.

The cohort included some 30 patients with locally advanced or metastatic urothelial carcinoma who were treated at Memorial Sloan Kettering on a trial protocol. Peripheral blood mononuclear cells were collected pretreatment and during treatment, with between 1 and 8 total time points obtained per patient. The Qiagen DNeasy Blood extraction kit was used to purify genomic DNA from total PBMCs and from tumor samples. PBMCs were collected pretreatment and during treatment, and were isolated and stored as previously described. To estimate absolute template abundance from read counts, synthetic TCR analog templates were spiked into each PCR. Using the immunoSEQ assay, TCRbeta CDR3 regions were amplified from genomic DNA with bias-controlled V and J gene primers. Sequencing of rearranged TCRbeta segments was done at approximately 20X coverage. Per the authors' processing: Sequencing errors were corrected by clustering and CDR3s were annotated against IMGT to assign V, D and J genes. Out-of-frame and stop-codon sequences were excluded, and only productive TCRbeta rearrangements were used in downstream analyses. Clonality was calculated as one minus the Shannon entropy normalized by the log of the number of unique productive sequences. Fisher's exact test with Benjamini-Hochberg correction, using a cutoff of adjusted p below 0.01, was how clones that differed between time points or between blood and tumor were identified. The table comes from immuneACCESS by way of TCRdb, which keeps in-frame sequences with V and J called. Part of the clones is missing from these tables; in studies checked, under half for an unresolved V gene and the rest for unknown reasons. V and J calls and clone size are as listed in that table; D and trimming were resolved from the DNA. Recorded for this sample are roughly 45,000 clones; roughly nine tenths of them occurred a single time. The ten top clones hold around 8% of the sample.

Details on this clone: The antigen it binds to is not known. Qualities for individual bases were not recorded, and no much larger clone is one base off.

As encoded in the germline V gene, CDR1 is SNHLY while CDR2 is FYNNEI. Counted from cysteine to phenylalanine, this CDR3 has 15 amino acids. Kept here is only the CDR3 DNA, which spans 45 bases and is read in frame from base 1. V is trimmed back by 5 bases and J by 3 bases, and the junction contains 3 bases that no gene match accounts for. This sequence originates from a man aged 55 to 70 with urothelial cancer. The rearrangement joined TRBV2 to TRBJ2-1; 11 middle bases align to TRBD2. The sample in question was PBMCs, obtained around atezolizumab (anti-PD-L1) treatment. The nucleotides read TGTGCCAGCAGTTCTAGCGGGGGGATCTACAATGAGCAGTTCTTC. Its translation is CASSSSGGIYNEQFF.